This T cell receptor beta chain derives from a study of cytomegalovirus exposure and HLA in healthy donors. Turning to the study itself: An analysis done earlier identified about 120 million unique TCR beta sequences from approximately 200 million T cells.

Germline-derived CDR1 and CDR2 are SGHDT and YYEEEE. The germline V and J ends were trimmed by 1 base and 6 bases, with 11 bases remaining between them. The CDR3 runs to 13 residues. This clone was recorded once. Antigen specificity is unknown. The study ran its PCR with 60 Vbeta and 13 Jbeta primers. Measured with immunoSEQ multiplex PCR; TCRdb has only the in-frame clones, and not every one. The profile shows about 150,000 clones, approximately 85% of them singletons. Despite likely unrecorded immune exposures, the donors were nominally healthy at the time of sampling. The study, taken as a whole, reports: Usually a TCR sequence was rare, but some public TCRs were found in many donors. In a later analysis, a missense DCLRE1C variant was linked to TCR beta V- and J-gene trimming.

Source material: PBMCs. The sequence came from a woman aged 18-30 years in good health and CMV-seronegative. J is TRBJ2-7 and V is TRBV5-6; a possible D gene is TRBD2 (6 bases). The CDR3 spells CASSLLEGSEQYF. The CDR3 bases are TGTGCCAGCAGCTTGTTGGAGGGGAGCGAGCAGTACTTC.